This TCR beta chain was captured in a study of T cells in Graves' hyperthyroidism and ophthalmopathy. This CDR3 has 15 residues. Germline loops: CDR1 SGHRS, CDR2 YFSETQ. RNA transcripts provided the source from which TCR beta CDR3 regions were amplified. First-round RT-PCR with HTBI primers amplified the TCR CDR3 region. TCRdb fed the multiplex PCR reads into MiXCR, producing one record per CDR3 protein. The repertoire holds a few hundred thousand distinct CDR3 sequences, 15% to 18% seen once, with around 7.8% in the top ten. This clonotype was seen a handful of times. Antigen: not known. A read error is likely, as this CDR3 ends without the conserved phenylalanine or tryptophan. Study outcomes and limitations: Onset of ophthalmopathy came a median 6.5 months after the model predicted it.

This TCR was sampled from a woman aged 25-40 years with Graves' hyperthyroidism. Material: blood. The chain combines TRBV5-1 with TRBJ2-7; 7 nucleotides agree with TRBD2. The CDR3 region is CTSSLNVGGPYEQYS. The CDR3 DNA reads as TGCACCAGCAGCTTGAATGTGGGAGGGCCCTACGAGCAGTACTCC.